A selection of T cell receptor beta chains follows, all from one sample in a study of cytomegalovirus exposure and HLA in healthy donors. The repertoire was sequenced with immunoSEQ multiplex PCR; TCRdb's copy has only in-frame clones and lacks some. The sample records 110,000 or so clones, roughly 80% being singletons. Sequencing input: PBMCs. These TCRs come from a man between 50 and 59 years old in good health and CMV-seropositive. Each CDR3 is given with its conserved first and last residue. D genes are given only for firm matches. The size field is filled for only some rows; it gives once, few, many or a size class.

cdr3_aa cdr3_nt clone_size j_call v_call d_call
CASSIVGNSYEQYF TGTGCCAGTAGTATAGTGGGCAACTCCTACGAGCAGTACTTC . TRBJ2-7 TRBV19 .
CASSYRAGSHEQYF TGTGCCAGCAGTTATCGGGCAGGGTCCCACGAGCAGTACTTC . TRBJ2-7 TRBV6-5 .
CASSLEAATEAFF TGTGCCAGCAGCTTAGAGGCGGCCACTGAAGCTTTCTTT . TRBJ1-1 TRBV5-6 .
CASSHPGQFLRSGANVLTF TGCGCCAGCAGTCACCCGGGACAGTTCCTCCGCTCTGGGGCCAACGTCCTGACTTTC . TRBJ2-6 TRBV23-1 TRBD1
CASSPTGDYGYTF TGCGCCAGCAGCCCGACAGGGGACTATGGCTACACCTTC . TRBJ1-2 TRBV5-1 TRBD1
CASSKDSSYEQYF TGTGCCAGCAGCAAGGACAGCTCCTACGAGCAGTACTTC . TRBJ2-7 TRBV27 .
CASTEDGQGINEQFF TGTGCCAGCACCGAAGACGGACAGGGAATTAATGAGCAGTTCTTC once TRBJ2-1 TRBV7-2 TRBD1
CASSETGGGYTF TGTGCCAGCAGTGAGACAGGGGGCGGCTACACCTTC . TRBJ1-2 TRBV2 TRBD1
CASSAAGQAGYNSPLHF TGTGCCAGCAGCGCCGCAGGGCAGGCAGGGTATAATTCACCCCTCCACTTT . TRBJ1-6 TRBV9 .
CASSLKSAFSYEQYF TGTGCCAGCAGCTTGAAATCAGCGTTCTCCTACGAGCAGTACTTC . TRBJ2-7 TRBV5-4 .
CASREGQGLSNYGYTF TGTGCCAGCAGGGAGGGACAGGGCCTATCTAACTATGGCTACACCTTC once TRBJ1-2 TRBV6-6 TRBD1
CASSFGQGPQETQYF TGTGCCAGCAGCTTCGGTCAGGGCCCTCAAGAGACCCAGTACTTC . TRBJ2-5 TRBV7-9 .
CASSPVEGRRSLGNTIYF TGCGCCAGCAGCCCCGTGGAGGGCCGCAGATCGTTGGGAAACACCATATATTTT . TRBJ1-3 TRBV4-1 .
CTSSPKDTGHRLNTQYF TGCACCAGCAGCCCTAAAGATACGGGACACCGGCTGAATACGCAGTATTTT . TRBJ2-3 TRBV1 .
CASGRQGATTDTQYF TGTGCCAGCGGACGACAGGGGGCCACCACAGATACGCAGTATTTT once TRBJ2-3 TRBV6-1 TRBD1
CASSPGGVSNEKLFF TGCGCCAGCAGCCCCGGGGGGGTAAGCAATGAAAAACTGTTTTTT few TRBJ1-4 TRBV5-1 .
CASRREVRTGELFF TGTGCCAGCAGAAGGGAGGTCCGGACCGGGGAGCTGTTTTTT once TRBJ2-2 TRBV6-6 .
CASRTYGSNEKLFF TGTGCCAGCAGGACTTACGGGAGCAATGAAAAACTGTTTTTT few TRBJ1-4 TRBV2 .
CASSFSQNTEAFF TGTGCCAGCAGCTTTTCCCAGAACACTGAAGCTTTCTTT . TRBJ1-1 TRBV7-9 .
CASSLGGPSETQYF TGTGCCAGCAGCCTCGGGGGGCCCTCAGAGACCCAGTACTTC once TRBJ2-5 TRBV5-6 .
CASSRLEGGAVEAFF TGTGCCAGCAGCCGCCTTGAAGGGGGCGCGGTTGAAGCTTTCTTT . TRBJ1-1 TRBV6-6 TRBD1
CASSPVTGSHGYTF TGTGCCAGCAGCCCAGTGACAGGGTCCCATGGCTACACCTTC . TRBJ1-2 TRBV11-2 TRBD1
CASSDQETQYF TGCGCCAGCAGCGATCAGGAGACCCAGTACTTC . TRBJ2-5 TRBV5-1 .
CASSTQRGIQETQYF TGCGCCAGCAGCACCCAGCGGGGAATCCAAGAGACCCAGTACTTC . TRBJ2-5 TRBV5-1 TRBD2
CASRQNGGLRAFF TGTGCCAGCAGACAAAACGGGGGACTTCGGGCTTTCTTT . TRBJ1-1 TRBV6-1 .